This passage covers 17 T cell receptor beta chains from one sample sequenced in a study of blood T cell repertoires in COVID-19. Some clones are missing from TCRdb's copy, which holds only in-frame ones; the method was immunoSEQ multiplex PCR. The repertoire holds around 160,000 clones, more than 80% seen once, with 7% to 10% in the top ten. Sequenced: peripheral blood. All receptors come from a human donor with acute or convalescent COVID-19. The donor label of this sample is uncertain.

The chain employs TRBV30 and TRBJ2-1; 9 bases are shared with TRBD1. CDR1 is GTSNPN, CDR2 SVGIG, per germline (reference sequence). With 1 base clipped from V and 7 bases from J, the junction kept 2 bases outside the gene matches. The CDR3 spans 13 residues. The CDR3 nucleotides read TGTGCCTGGAGTGCTGGGACAGGGAATGAGCAGTTCTTC. It specifies CAWSAGTGNEQFF.

The chain employs TRBV7-6 and TRBJ1-3; D gene uncertain. CDR3 length: 15 residues. Germline CDR1 is SGHVS and CDR2 is FNYEAQ. V lost 5 bases to trimming and J lost 0 bases, with 11 bases between them. This CDR3 reads CASSPYGSSGNTIYF. Written as DNA, the CDR3 is TGTGCCAGCAGCCCGTACGGTTCCTCTGGAAACACCATATATTTT.

The chain is built from TRBV15 and TRBJ2-3, with 8 bases identical to TRBD1. CDR3 size: 16 residues. J gave up 3 bases and V 8 bases, and 13 bases lay outside the gene matches. Germline V gene lookup returns CDR1 LNHNV and CDR2 YYDKDF (reference sequence). CDR3 sequence: CATATPRTGGTDTQYF. DNA of the CDR3: TGTGCCACCGCTACCCCTAGAACAGGGGGAACAGATACGCAGTATTTT.

V is TRBV5-1 and J is TRBJ1-2, with a tentative D call TRBD1 (5 bases). CDR3 length: 15 residues. Trimming removed 3 bases from V and 8 bases from J, with 20 bases in between. The germline CDR1 and CDR2 sequences are SGHRS and YFSETQ. In nucleotides, the CDR3 is TGCGCCAGCAGCTCGGCCTCTCGGGGGGAAGGAGGCTACACCTTC. It is translated as CASSSASRGEGGYTF.

The V gene is TRBV6-5, the J gene TRBJ2-1; D gene uncertain. Trimming pared 7 bases from V and 6 bases from J, leaving 13 bases between. The CDR3 totals 13 residues. CDR1 MNHEY and CDR2 SVGAGI come from the germline V gene. CDR3 coding DNA: TGTGCCAGCAATTCACTTCGCGGCAATGAGCAGTTCTTC. Amino acids: CASNSLRGNEQFF.

The chain is built from TRBV5-1 and TRBJ1-1, with TRBD1 identical over 7 bases. There are 15 residues in the CDR3. From germline, CDR1 is SGHRS and CDR2 YFSETQ. The junction had 6 bases not matched to a gene; V was cut back by 4 bases and J by 0 bases. The DNA for the CDR3 is TGCGCCAGCAGCCCCCCGACAGGGATGAACACTGAAGCTTTCTTT. It specifies CASSPPTGMNTEAFF.

The V gene is TRBV27, the J gene TRBJ1-3; 8 bases align to TRBD1. The CDR3 is 15 residues long. Germline CDR1 is MNHEY and CDR2 is SMNVEV (reference sequence). Trimming removed 5 bases from V and 4 bases from J; junction bases left unmatched: 7. For the CDR3, the DNA is TGTGCCAGCAGTCTGCAGGGGGCAGGGGGAAACACCATATATTTT. It yields the protein CASSLQGAGGNTIYF.

In its sample, this clone was seen once. The chain carries TRBV5-1 and TRBJ1-6; TRBD1 agrees at 8 bases. Germline CDR1 and CDR2: SGHRS and YFSETQ. After removal of 4 bases from V and 8 bases from J, the junction contained 5 bases not matched to a gene. There are 14 residues in the CDR3. DNA for the CDR3: TGCGCCAGCAGCCCCGGACAGGGAGATTCACCCCTCCACTTT. Its translation is CASSPGQGDSPLHF.

The gene calls are TRBV6-1 and TRBJ2-3; possibly TRBD1 for D (6 bases). This CDR3 is 16 amino acids long. V was cut by 3 bases and J by 3 bases, with 16 bases left in between. From germline, CDR1 is MNHNS and CDR2 SASEGT. The CDR3 sequence: CASSDPAQGGTDTQYF. For the CDR3, the DNA is TGTGCCAGCAGTGACCCCGCACAGGGTGGGACAGATACGCAGTATTTT.

The rearrangement links TRBV5-1 to TRBJ2-1, with 10 bases aligning to TRBD2. This CDR3 comprises 19 residues. V was clipped by 5 bases and J by 4 bases; unmatched bases: 18. Germline lookup yields CDR1 SGHRS and CDR2 YFSETQ. The CDR3 nucleotides are TGCGCCAGCAGGCCTTCGGGTAGCGGGGGGACCTCCTTGTACAATGAGCAGTTCTTC. This encodes CASRPSGSGGTSLYNEQFF.

This chain uses TRBV27 with TRBJ1-1; D gene unclear. CDR1 is MNHEY and CDR2 is SMNVEV in the germline V gene (reference sequence). CDR3 length equals 15 residues. Trimming shortened V by 7 bases and J by 1 base, and 16 bases separated the two germline ends. This CDR3 is CASNIGGGENTEAFF. The CDR3 coding sequence is TGTGCCAGCAATATTGGAGGAGGTGAGAACACTGAAGCTTTCTTT.

This rearrangement joins TRBV27 to TRBJ1-2, with D tentatively TRBD1 (6 bases). The CDR3 sequence is 12 residues long. Germline assignment: CDR1 MNHEY and CDR2 SMNVEV (reference sequence). Trimming shortened V by 7 bases and J by 8 bases, and 14 bases separated the two germline ends. The CDR3: CASMGGGPGYTF. The DNA for the CDR3 is TGTGCCAGCATGGGGGGGGGCCCGGGCTACACCTTC.

The chain is built from TRBV27 and TRBJ1-6; no clear D gene. The CDR3 runs to 13 residues. Trimming pared 5 bases from V and 9 bases from J, leaving 11 bases between. CDR1 is MNHEY and CDR2 is SMNVEV in the germline V gene (reference sequence). This chain's CDR3 is CASSLSGFSPLHF. The CDR3 nucleotides read TGTGCCAGCAGTCTCTCGGGTTTTTCACCCCTCCACTTT.

V and J are TRBV7-3 and TRBJ2-2; a weak D match, TRBD2 (7 bases). The CDR3 sequence is 16 residues long. Germline V gives CDR1 SGHTA, CDR2 FQGTGA. V was shortened by 2 bases and J by 6 bases, with 16 bases between the two germline ends. The CDR3 bases are TGTGCCAGCAGCTTAGGGATTCGCGGGGGCCCCGGGGAGCTGTTTTTT. This translates into CASSLGIRGGPGELFF.

The chain recombines TRBV10-3 with TRBJ1-1; TRBD1 is a possible D gene (6 bases). The germline V and J ends were trimmed by 3 bases and 0 bases, with 11 bases remaining between them. Germline values: CDR1 ENHRY, CDR2 SYGVKD. CDR3 length: 15 amino acids. This CDR3 reads CAISDGGHLNTEAFF. CDR3 nucleotide sequence: TGTGCCATCAGTGATGGGGGCCACCTGAACACTGAAGCTTTCTTT.

This sequence joins TRBV6-5 and TRBJ2-3; D might be TRBD2 (6 bases). The CDR3 sequence is 14 residues long. The germline gives CDR1 MNHEY, CDR2 SVGAGI. V lost 5 bases and J 4 bases, leaving 13 bases between the germline ends. CDR3 nucleotide sequence: TGTGCCAGCAGTCTTAAGGGAGGTTCAGATACGCAGTATTTT. This encodes CASSLKGGSDTQYF.

This clone was seen a few times. V usage is TRBV24-1 and J usage is TRBJ1-5, with a possible D match to TRBD1 (6 bases). From germline, CDR1 is KGHDR and CDR2 SFDVKD. Between the trimmed V and J ends, which lost 4 bases and 1 base, there was a span of 10 bases. The CDR3 consists of 15 residues. The CDR3 region is CATSEGARSNQPQHF. CDR3 sequence (DNA): TGTGCCACCAGTGAGGGGGCCCGCAGCAATCAGCCCCAGCATTTT.